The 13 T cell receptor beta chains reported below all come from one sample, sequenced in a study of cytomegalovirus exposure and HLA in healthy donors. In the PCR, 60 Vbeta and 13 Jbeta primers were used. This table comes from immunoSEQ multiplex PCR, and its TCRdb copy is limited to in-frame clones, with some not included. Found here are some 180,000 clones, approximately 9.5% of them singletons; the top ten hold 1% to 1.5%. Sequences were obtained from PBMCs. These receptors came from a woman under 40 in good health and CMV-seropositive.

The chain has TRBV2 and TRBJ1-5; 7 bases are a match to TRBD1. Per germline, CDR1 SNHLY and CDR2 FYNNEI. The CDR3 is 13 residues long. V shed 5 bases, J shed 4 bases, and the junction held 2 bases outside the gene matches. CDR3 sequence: CASSPTGNQPQHF. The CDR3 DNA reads TGTGCCAGCAGTCCGACAGGGAATCAGCCCCAGCATTTT.

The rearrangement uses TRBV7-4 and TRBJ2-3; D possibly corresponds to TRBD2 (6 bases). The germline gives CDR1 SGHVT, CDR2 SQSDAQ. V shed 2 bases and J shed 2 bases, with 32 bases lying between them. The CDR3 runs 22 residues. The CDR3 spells CASSLTRLVHGVGGRNTDTQYF. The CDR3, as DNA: TGTGCCAGCAGCTTAACCCGACTCGTCCACGGGGTCGGTGGGAGGAACACAGATACGCAGTATTTT.

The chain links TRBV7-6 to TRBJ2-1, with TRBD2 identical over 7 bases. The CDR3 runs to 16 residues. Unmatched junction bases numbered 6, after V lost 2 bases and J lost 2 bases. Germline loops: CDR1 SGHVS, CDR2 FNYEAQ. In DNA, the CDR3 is TGTGCCAGCAGCTTATCCCCTCTAGCGGCCTACAATGAGCAGTTCTTC. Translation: CASSLSPLAAYNEQFF. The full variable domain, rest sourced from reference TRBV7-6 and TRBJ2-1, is GAGVSQSPRYKVTKRGQDVALRCDPISGHVSLYWYRQALGQGPEFLTYFNYEAQQDKSGLPNDRFSAERPEGSISTLTIQRTEQRDSAMYRCASSLSPLAAYNEQFFGPGTRLTVL.

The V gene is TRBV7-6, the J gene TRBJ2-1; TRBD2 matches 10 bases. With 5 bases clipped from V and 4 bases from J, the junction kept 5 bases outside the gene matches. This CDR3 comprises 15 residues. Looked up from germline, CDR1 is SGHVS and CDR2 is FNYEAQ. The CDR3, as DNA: TGTGCCAGCAGCATACTAGCGGGGCCGTACAATGAGCAGTTCTTC. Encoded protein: CASSILAGPYNEQFF.

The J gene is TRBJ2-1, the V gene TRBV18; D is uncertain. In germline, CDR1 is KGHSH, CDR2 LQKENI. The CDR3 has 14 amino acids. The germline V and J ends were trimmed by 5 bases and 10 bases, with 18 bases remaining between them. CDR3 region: CASSYPPSSREQFF. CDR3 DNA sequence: TGTGCCAGCTCATACCCCCCCTCCTCTAGGGAGCAGTTCTTC.

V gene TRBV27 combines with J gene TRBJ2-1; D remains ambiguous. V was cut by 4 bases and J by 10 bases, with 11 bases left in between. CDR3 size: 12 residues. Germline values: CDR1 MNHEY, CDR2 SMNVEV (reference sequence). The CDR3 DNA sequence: TGTGCCAGCAGTTCTTTCTCAGGAGAGCAGTTCTTC. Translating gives CASSSFSGEQFF.

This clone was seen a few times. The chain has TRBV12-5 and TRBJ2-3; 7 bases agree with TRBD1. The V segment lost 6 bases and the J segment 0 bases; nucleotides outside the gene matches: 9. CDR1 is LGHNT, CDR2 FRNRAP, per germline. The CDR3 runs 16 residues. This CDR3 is CASGPEGARSTDTQYF. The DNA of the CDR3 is TGTGCTAGTGGCCCCGAGGGGGCACGCAGCACAGATACGCAGTATTTT.

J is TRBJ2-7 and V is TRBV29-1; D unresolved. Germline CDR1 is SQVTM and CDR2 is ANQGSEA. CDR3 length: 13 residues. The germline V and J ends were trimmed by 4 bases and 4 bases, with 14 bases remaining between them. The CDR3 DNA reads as TGCAGCGTTGTCCCTCTCGGCAGGTACGAGCAGTACTTC. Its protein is CSVVPLGRYEQYF.

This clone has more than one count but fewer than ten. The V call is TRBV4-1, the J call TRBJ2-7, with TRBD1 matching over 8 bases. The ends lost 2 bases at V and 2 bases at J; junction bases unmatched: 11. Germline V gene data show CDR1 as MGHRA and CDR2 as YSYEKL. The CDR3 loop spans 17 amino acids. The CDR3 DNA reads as TGCGCCAGCAGCCAAAGCGCGGGACAGGCAAATACCTACGAGCAGTACTTC. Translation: CASSQSAGQANTYEQYF.

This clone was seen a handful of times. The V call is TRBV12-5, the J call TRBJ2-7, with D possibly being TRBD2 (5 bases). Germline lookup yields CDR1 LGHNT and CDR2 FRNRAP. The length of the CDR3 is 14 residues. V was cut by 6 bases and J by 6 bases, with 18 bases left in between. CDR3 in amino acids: CASGPPSQYGEQYF. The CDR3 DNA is TGTGCTAGTGGCCCCCCTAGCCAGTACGGCGAGCAGTACTTC.

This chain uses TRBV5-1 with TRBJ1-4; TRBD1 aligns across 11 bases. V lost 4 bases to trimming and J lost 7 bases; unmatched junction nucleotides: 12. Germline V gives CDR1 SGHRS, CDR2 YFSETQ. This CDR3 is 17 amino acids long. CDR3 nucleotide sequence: TGCGCCAGCAGCCTCAACCCCGGGACAGGGGGAAGTGAAAAACTGTTTTTT. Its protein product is CASSLNPGTGGSEKLFF.

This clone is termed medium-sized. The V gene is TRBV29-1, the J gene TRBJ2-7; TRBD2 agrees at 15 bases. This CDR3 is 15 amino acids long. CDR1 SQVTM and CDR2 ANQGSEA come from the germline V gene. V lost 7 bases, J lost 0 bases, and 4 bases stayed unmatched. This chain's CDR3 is CSAGLAGGLSYEQYF. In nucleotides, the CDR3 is TGCAGCGCGGGACTAGCGGGAGGCCTCTCCTACGAGCAGTACTTC.

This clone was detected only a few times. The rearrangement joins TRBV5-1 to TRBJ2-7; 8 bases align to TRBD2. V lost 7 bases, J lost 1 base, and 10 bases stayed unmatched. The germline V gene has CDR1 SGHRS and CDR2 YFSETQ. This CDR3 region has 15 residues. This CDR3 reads CASLKAAGVSYEQYF. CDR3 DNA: TGCGCCAGCTTAAAGGCAGCGGGAGTATCCTACGAGCAGTACTTC.